The 14 T cell receptor beta chains below all came from one sample that was sequenced in a study of blood T cells in healthy people across ages. PCR was performed a second time for about 7 to 11 cycles using a sample-barcoded 5' primer and a J-beta primer mix. TCRdb reanalysed the 5' RACE reads using MiXCR and keeps one entry per CDR3 protein. The repertoire has 700,000 to 900,000 distinct CDR3 sequences, roughly 24% of them found once; the top ten carry around 3%. This sample was also put to use in a study of T cells of mothers and their children.

Sequencing was performed on blood. Receptors were obtained from a boy aged 10-17 years in good health.

This clonotype was counted a single time. A read error may explain this, as a much larger clone is one base away. This chain links TRBV27 with TRBJ2-7; 8 bases agree with TRBD1. V gave up 8 bases and J gave up 1 base; unmatched junction bases: 7. Per germline, CDR1 MNHEY and CDR2 SMNVEV (reference sequence). This CDR3 is built from 14 residues. CDR3 amino acids: CASCLDRVSYEQYF. In DNA form, the CDR3 reads TGTGCCAGCTGTCTGGACAGGGTGTCCTACGAGCAGTACTTC.

This clonotype has more than one count but fewer than ten. This rearrangement joins TRBV10-3 to TRBJ2-7; TRBD1 or TRBD2 may be the D gene (5 bases each). The V and J ends lost 7 bases and 4 bases respectively, with 11 bases between them. This CDR3 has 12 residues. Germline CDR1 and CDR2: ENHRY and SYGVKD. CDR3 sequence (DNA): TGTGCCATCAAGGCAGGGAGTTACGAGCAGTACTTC. Translating it yields CAIKAGSYEQYF.

The CDR3 DNA reads TGCGCCAGCACCGACCAGGACCTCTTGGCCAACGTCCTGACTTTC. It encodes CASTDQDLLANVLTF. This sequence joins TRBV5-1 and TRBJ2-6; D gene unclear. Trimming took 6 bases from V and 6 from J, leaving 16 bases between them. This CDR3 is 15 amino acids long. Germline CDR1 and CDR2: SGHRS and YFSETQ.

The chain recombines TRBV3-1 with TRBJ2-3; 7 nucleotides line up with TRBD2. The CDR3 is made up of 14 amino acids. Germline trimming cut 4 bases from V and 6 bases from J; bases unmatched to any gene: 7. Germline V gives CDR1 LGHDT, CDR2 YNNKEL (reference sequence). Written as DNA, the CDR3 is TGTGCCAGCAGCCTCGAGACTAGCCTGGATACGCAGTATTTT. This translates into CASSLETSLDTQYF.

This clonotype occurred a few times. This rearrangement joins TRBV10-3 to TRBJ2-1; 10 nucleotides align to TRBD1. There are 15 residues in the CDR3. The trim removed 8 bases at V and 6 bases at J, leaving 10 bases unmatched. Germline V gives CDR1 ENHRY, CDR2 SYGVKD. CDR3 protein: CAIRGGTGDANEQFF. In DNA form, the CDR3 reads TGTGCCATCCGAGGGGGGACAGGGGACGCCAATGAGCAGTTCTTC.

V and J are TRBV6-5 and TRBJ1-1, with 7 nucleotides matching TRBD1. CDR3 length equals 15 residues. Germline CDR1 and CDR2: MNHEY and SVGAGI. V shed 5 bases, J shed 3 bases, and the junction held 9 bases outside the gene matches. Here the CDR3 reads CASSPKMTGHTEAFF. The CDR3 region has the DNA TGTGCCAGCAGTCCCAAAATGACAGGGCACACTGAAGCTTTCTTT.

This clonotype was seen repeatedly, ten times or more. The chain joins TRBV20-1 to TRBJ2-7; 7 nucleotides agree with TRBD1. The CDR3 length is 14 residues. Germline-derived CDR1 and CDR2 are DFQATT and SNEGSKA (reference sequence). CDR3 sequence: CSARRTGSSYEQYF. The CDR3 DNA reads as TGCAGCGCCCGACGGACAGGTTCTTCCTACGAGCAGTACTTC.

The chain is built from TRBV6-2 or TRBV6-3 and TRBJ1-2, with D unclear. The ends were cut back, 0 bases at V and 1 base at J, with 15 bases in the middle. Germline assignment: CDR1 MNHEY and CDR2 SVGEGT. This CDR3 has 17 amino acids. CDR3 DNA sequence: TGTGCCAGCAGTTACTCGAGTGGCCAGGTTCTTAACTATGGCTACACCTTC. Residues: CASSYSSGQVLNYGYTF.

This clonotype was recorded a few times. J is TRBJ2-2 and V is TRBV12-3 or TRBV12-4; maybe TRBD2 (6 bases). V was shortened by 6 bases and J by 5 bases, with 13 bases between the two germline ends. CDR3 length: 14 residues. The CDR3 spells CASSPGLPTGELFF. In nucleotides, the CDR3 is TGTGCCAGCAGCCCGGGACTCCCAACCGGGGAGCTGTTTTTT.

The chain links TRBV4-2 to TRBJ2-1; D may match TRBD1 or TRBD2 (5 bases each). CDR1 is LGHNA and CDR2 is YNFKEQ in the germline V gene. The V gene lost 5 bases and the J gene lost 0 bases, with 26 bases spanning the gap. The CDR3 length is 20 residues. The CDR3 here is CASSSKIFSRDPSSYNEQFF. The CDR3 DNA follows: TGTGCCAGCAGCTCCAAAATTTTTAGTCGGGACCCCAGCTCCTACAATGAGCAGTTCTTC.

The J gene is TRBJ2-1, the V gene TRBV7-3; 8 bases fit TRBD2. J gave up 4 bases and V 2 bases, and 10 bases lay outside the gene matches. Germline CDR1 and CDR2: SGHTA and FQGTGA. The CDR3 has 17 residues. CDR3 DNA: TGTGCCAGCAGCTTAGACGCTACCCGGGGGGGTTACAATGAGCAGTTCTTC. It is translated as CASSLDATRGGYNEQFF.

CDR3 sequence (DNA): TGCGCCAGCAGCACCAAACAGGGGGCTCTTTACGAGCAGTACTTC. Amino acid sequence: CASSTKQGALYEQYF. This chain uses TRBV5-1 with TRBJ2-5, with TRBD1 matching over 9 bases. The J call may not be correct, given that the DNA end is closer to TRBJ2-7. Per the germline V gene, CDR1 is SGHRS and CDR2 is YFSETQ. CDR3 length equals 15 residues.

This clonotype appeared a single time. The rearrangement uses TRBV5-6 and TRBJ2-7; possibly TRBD1 or TRBD2 for D (5 bases each). There are 17 residues in the CDR3. V shed 5 bases and J shed 3 bases, with 24 bases lying between them. CDR1 and CDR2 (germline): SGHDT, YYEEEE. Written as DNA, the CDR3 is TGTGCCAGCAGTTCTACTTTTCTATGGGACCGACGCTACGAGCAGTACTTC. It is translated as CASSSTFLWDRRYEQYF.

CDR3 in amino acids: CASSPGLAGAKSETQYF. CDR3 in DNA: TGTGCCAGCAGTCCAGGACTAGCGGGGGCTAAGTCCGAGACCCAGTACTTC. The V call is TRBV6-1, the J call TRBJ2-5; 13 nucleotides line up with TRBD2. The germline gives CDR1 MNHNS, CDR2 SASEGT. The CDR3 covers 17 residues. V was clipped by 5 bases and J by 5 bases; unmatched bases: 11.